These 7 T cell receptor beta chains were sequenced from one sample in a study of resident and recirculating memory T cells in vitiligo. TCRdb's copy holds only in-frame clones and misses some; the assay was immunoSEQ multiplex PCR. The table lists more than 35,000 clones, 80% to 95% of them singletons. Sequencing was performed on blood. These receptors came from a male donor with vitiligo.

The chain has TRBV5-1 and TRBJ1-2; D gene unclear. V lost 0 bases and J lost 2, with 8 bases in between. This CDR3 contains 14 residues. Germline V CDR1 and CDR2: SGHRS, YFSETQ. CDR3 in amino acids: CASSLVPENYGYTF. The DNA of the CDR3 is TGCGCCAGCAGCTTGGTCCCTGAGAACTATGGCTACACCTTC.

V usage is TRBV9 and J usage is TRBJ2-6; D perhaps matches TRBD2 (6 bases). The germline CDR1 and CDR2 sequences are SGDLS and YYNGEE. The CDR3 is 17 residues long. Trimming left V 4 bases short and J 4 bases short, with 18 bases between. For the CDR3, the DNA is TGTGCCAGCAGCCCTCTACCGCGGGGAACAGGGGCCAACGTCCTGACTTTC. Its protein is CASSPLPRGTGANVLTF.

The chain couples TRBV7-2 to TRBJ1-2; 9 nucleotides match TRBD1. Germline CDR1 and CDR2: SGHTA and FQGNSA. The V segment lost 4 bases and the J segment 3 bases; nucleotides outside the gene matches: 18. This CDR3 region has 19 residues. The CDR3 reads CASSSYRPTGTGRHYGYTF. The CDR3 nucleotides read TGTGCCAGCAGCTCCTACCGACCGACCGGGACAGGGAGGCACTATGGCTACACCTTC.

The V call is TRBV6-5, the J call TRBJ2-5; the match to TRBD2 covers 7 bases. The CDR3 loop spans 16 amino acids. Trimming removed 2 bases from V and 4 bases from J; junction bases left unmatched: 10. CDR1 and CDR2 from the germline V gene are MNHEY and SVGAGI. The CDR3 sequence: CASSYGTSGVIETQYF. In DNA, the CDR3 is TGTGCCAGCAGTTACGGCACCAGCGGGGTTATAGAGACCCAGTACTTC.

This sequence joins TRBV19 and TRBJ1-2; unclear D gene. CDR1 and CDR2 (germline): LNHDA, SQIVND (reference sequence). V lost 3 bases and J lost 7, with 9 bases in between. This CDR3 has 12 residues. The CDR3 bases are TGTGCCAGTAGTATCGGTCCGAGTGGCTACACCTTC. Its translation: CASSIGPSGYTF.

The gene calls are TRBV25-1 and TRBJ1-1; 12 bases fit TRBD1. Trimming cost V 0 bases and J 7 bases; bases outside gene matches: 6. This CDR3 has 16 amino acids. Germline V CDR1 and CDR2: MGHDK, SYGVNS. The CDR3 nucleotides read TGTGCCAGCAGTGAATACGGGACAGGGGGCGCCGGTGAAGCTTTCTTT. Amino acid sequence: CASSEYGTGGAGEAFF.

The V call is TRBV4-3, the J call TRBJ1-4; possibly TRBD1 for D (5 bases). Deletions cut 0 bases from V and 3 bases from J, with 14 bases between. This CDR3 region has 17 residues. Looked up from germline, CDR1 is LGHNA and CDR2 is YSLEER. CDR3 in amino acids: CASSQDPAGAANEKLFF. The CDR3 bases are TGCGCCAGCAGCCAAGATCCGGCTGGGGCAGCTAATGAAAAACTGTTTTTT.